This T cell receptor (beta chain) was identified in a study of blood T cell repertoires in COVID-19. Study information: COVID-19 samples from acute and convalescent phases originated in the United States, Italy and Spain. The analysed material was cDNA or gDNA that came from T cells, B-cell-depleted T cells, or PBMCs.

Looked up from germline, CDR1 is SNHLY and CDR2 is FYNNEI. The CDR3 consists of 17 residues. V was clipped by 6 bases and J by 0 bases, with 20 bases between them. TCRdb's table, derived via immunoSEQ multiplex PCR, lists solely in-frame clones and lacks some. The sample includes 250,000 or so clones, approximately 90% of them seen just once. The chain carries TRBV2 and TRBJ1-2, with D perhaps TRBD1 (6 bases). The sample consisted of PBMCs or T cells enriched from blood (not recorded which). The origin of this receptor is a woman aged 25 to 39 with acute COVID-19. CDR3 nucleotides: TGTGCCAGCAGGGACCGCCGCGGGGGCAGTCCTAACTATGGCTACACCTTC. Translation: CASRDRRGGSPNYGYTF.